This T cell receptor beta chain was sequenced in a study of cytomegalovirus exposure and HLA in healthy donors. Details on this clone: This specimen includes other DNA sequences encoding the same CDR3.

PCR involved 60 Vbeta and 13 Jbeta primers. Sequencing used immunoSEQ multiplex PCR; TCRdb keeps in-frame clones, though not all of them. The data show 75,000 to 100,000 clones, over 75% seen once. Germline CDR1 SGHVS, CDR2 FNYEAQ. The V end was cut by 0 bases, the J end by 2 bases, with 17 bases between. The CDR3 is made up of 17 amino acids. Sample: PBMCs. The source is a man aged 35 to 55 in good health and CMV-seronegative. The V gene is TRBV7-6, the J gene TRBJ2-7; tentatively, D is TRBD1 (5 bases). The CDR3 region is CASSLANAREGAYEQYF. The CDR3 bases are TGTGCCAGCAGCTTAGCCAACGCCCGTGAAGGGGCCTACGAGCAGTACTTC.